This T cell receptor (beta chain) was found in a study of CD8+ T cells in alopecia areata. Study-wide background: Each day, treated patients took oral tofacitinib twice, at 5 to 10 mg per dose.

Germline CDR1 SGHDT, CDR2 YYEEEE. The CDR3 is 14 residues long. With 2 bases clipped from V and 3 bases from J, the junction kept 4 bases outside the gene matches. Sequencing templates came from extracted RNA that was reverse transcribed into cDNA. Generated by immunoSEQ multiplex PCR, the TCRdb table keeps only in-frame clones and is missing some. The sample has some 130,000 clones; approximately 49% are singletons. Lesional scalp punch biopsies and peripheral blood were collected from alopecia areata patients. Sequencing used CD8+ T cells sorted from blood, obtained at week 0. This clonotype originated in a human donor with alopecia areata. V usage is TRBV5-6 and J usage is TRBJ2-7; 8 nucleotides line up with TRBD1. Here the CDR3 DNA reads TGTGCCAGCAGCTTAGGACAGGGAGGCTACGAGCAGTACTTC. It is translated as CASSLGQGGYEQYF.